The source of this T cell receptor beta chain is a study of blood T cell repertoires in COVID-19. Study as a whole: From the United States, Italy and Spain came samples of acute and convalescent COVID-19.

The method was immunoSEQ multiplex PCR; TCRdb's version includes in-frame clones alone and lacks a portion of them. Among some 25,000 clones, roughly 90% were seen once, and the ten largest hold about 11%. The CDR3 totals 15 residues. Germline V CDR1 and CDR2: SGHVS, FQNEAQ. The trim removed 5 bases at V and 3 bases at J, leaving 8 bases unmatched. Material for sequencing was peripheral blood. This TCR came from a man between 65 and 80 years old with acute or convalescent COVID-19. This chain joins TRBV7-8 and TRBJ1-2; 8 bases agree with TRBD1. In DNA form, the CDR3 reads TGTGCCAGCAGCCCCTCGGACAGGGCGGACTATGGCTACACCTTC. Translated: CASSPSDRADYGYTF.